Listed here are 13 T cell receptor beta chains from one sample, sequenced in a study of vaccination and CD4 T cells after COVID-19. Sequencing of DNA taken from cultured CD4+ T cells relied on the Oncomine TCR Beta short-read assay. A single record per CDR3 protein comes from TCRdb applying MiXCR to the PCR reads. This table holds about 13,000 distinct CDR3 sequences, around 60% found once. As to treatment: roughly 11-day PBMC culture with coronavirus spike peptide pools or control peptides (ViraFEST assay). These receptors lack a known antigen. The specimen comprised cultured CD4+ T cells from blood, sampled after SARS-CoV-2 vaccination. These receptors all stem from a human donor with COVID-19.

This clonotype was counted a few times. The rearrangement joins TRBV2 to TRBJ2-5; D not resolved. Germline lookup yields CDR1 SNHLY and CDR2 FYNNEI. Trimming left V 6 bases short and J 2 bases short, with 1 base between. The CDR3 sequence is 10 residues long. CDR3 protein: CASRQETQYF. CDR3 in DNA: TGTGCCAGCAGGCAAGAGACCCAGTACTTC.

This clonotype turned up a few times. The J gene is TRBJ1-1, the V gene TRBV7-2; unclear D gene. Trimming stripped 5 bases from V and 2 bases from J, with 15 bases between. The CDR3 length is 15 residues. Germline V CDR1 and CDR2: SGHTA, FQGNSA. The CDR3 loop reads CASSPEPSLNTEAFF. The DNA for the CDR3 is TGTGCCAGCAGCCCCGAGCCCAGTTTAAACACTGAAGCTTTCTTT.

This clonotype turned up a few times. V usage is TRBV20-1 and J usage is TRBJ1-2, with 7 nucleotides matching TRBD1. CDR1 and CDR2 (germline): DFQATT, SNEGSKA (reference sequence). The CDR3 has 14 residues. J was trimmed by 8 bases and V by 4 bases; bases with no gene match: 13. The DNA of the CDR3 is TGCAGTGCTACGGGGACAGCCCTCCCGGGGGGCTACACCTTC. Protein product: CSATGTALPGGYTF.

The chain uses TRBV30 and TRBJ1-2; maybe TRBD1 (6 bases). CDR3 length: 15 residues. Germline CDR1 is GTSNPN and CDR2 is SVGIG (reference sequence). The V gene lost 4 bases and the J gene lost 3 bases, with 18 bases spanning the gap. The CDR3 bases are TGTGCCTGGACTGTAGGGGGGACCTCCTACTATGGCTACACCTTC. It codes for CAWTVGGTSYYGYTF.

This clonotype appeared a few times. The rearrangement uses TRBV21-1 and TRBJ2-5; the DNA was not compared with TRBD2, the D call given in the table. TRBV21-1 is described as a pseudogene. The CDR3 spans 14 residues. The CDR3 region is CALREGTNQETQYF. Written as DNA, the CDR3 is TGTGCCTTACGGGAGGGGACCAACCAAGAGACCCAGTACTTC.

The V and J genes are TRBV6-2 or TRBV6-3 and TRBJ2-5, with D possibly being TRBD1 (6 bases). The V end was cut by 1 base, the J end by 5 bases, with 8 bases between. The germline gives CDR1 MNHEY, CDR2 SVGEGT. The CDR3 has 13 residues. For the CDR3, the DNA is TGTGCCAGCAGTTACTGGCAGGGGGAGACCCAGTACTTC. Its protein product is CASSYWQGETQYF.

This clonotype showed up just a few times. The J gene is TRBJ1-5, the V gene TRBV5-1; D is uncertain. V was shortened by 1 base and J by 3 bases, with 11 bases between the two germline ends. CDR3 length: 15 residues. From germline, CDR1 is SGHRS and CDR2 YFSETQ. CDR3 protein: CASSLFWGNNQPQHF. CDR3 in DNA: TGCGCCAGCAGCTTGTTCTGGGGTAACAATCAGCCCCAGCATTTT. Full variable domain (missing parts from reference TRBV5-1 and TRBJ1-5): KAGVTQTPRYLIKTRGQQVTLSCSPISGHRSVSWYQQTPGQGLQFLFEYFSETQRNKGNFPGRFSGRQFSNSRSEMNVSTLELGDSALYLCASSLFWGNNQPQHFGDGTRLSIL.

The CDR3 coding sequence is TGCAGTGCTAGAGATCCGGACGGCTCCTACGAGCAGTACTTC. Amino acids: CSARDPDGSYEQYF. V is TRBV20-1 and J is TRBJ2-7; D is unresolved. The CDR3 has 14 residues. V was shortened by 0 bases and J by 0 bases, with 9 bases between the two germline ends. Germline V gene lookup returns CDR1 DFQATT and CDR2 SNEGSKA (reference sequence).

The gene calls are TRBV6-1 and TRBJ2-5; weak D call: TRBD2 (5 bases). The germline gives CDR1 MNHNS, CDR2 SASEGT. The CDR3 sequence is 14 residues long. V shed 0 bases and J shed 8 bases, with 13 bases lying between them. The CDR3 loop reads CASSEAGGPVTQYF. Written as DNA, the CDR3 is TGTGCCAGCAGTGAAGCGGGCGGGCCGGTAACCCAGTACTTC.

This clonotype occurred a few times. The chain combines TRBV2 with TRBJ1-2, with D hard to call. The CDR3 runs to 11 residues. The V gene lost 7 bases and the J gene lost 8 bases, with 11 bases spanning the gap. Germline CDR1 and CDR2: SNHLY and FYNNEI. Here the CDR3 reads CASKDRSGYTF. Here the CDR3 DNA reads TGTGCCAGCAAGGACCGGTCGGGCTACACCTTC.

This chain connects TRBV7-9 to TRBJ1-3; D uncertain. The CDR3 is 15 residues long. The germline V gene has CDR1 SEHNR and CDR2 FQNEAQ (reference sequence). Trimming took off 5 bases at V and 0 bases at J, with 11 bases between the two ends. In DNA, the CDR3 is TGTGCCAGCAGCCTCATCAGGACCTCTGGAAACACCATATATTTT. Its protein product is CASSLIRTSGNTIYF.

CDR3 region: CASSREWNTEAFF. The CDR3 DNA follows: TGCGCCAGCAGCAGGGAGTGGAACACTGAAGCTTTCTTT. The chain recombines TRBV5-1 with TRBJ1-1; D not resolved. Trimming took off 4 bases at V and 1 base at J, with 8 bases between the two ends. CDR1 and CDR2 from the germline V gene are SGHRS and YFSETQ. This CDR3 comprises 13 residues.

CDR3 loop: CASRTGEGQETQYF. CDR3 DNA sequence: TGTGCCAGTCGGACGGGGGAGGGCCAAGAGACCCAGTACTTC. V and J are TRBV7-9 and TRBJ2-5, with 7 bases aligning to TRBD2. CDR3 length equals 14 residues. Trimming took 9 bases from V and 1 from J; bases not matched to a gene: 8. Germline V gene lookup returns CDR1 SEHNR and CDR2 FQNEAQ (reference sequence).